Sequencing of this T cell receptor (beta chain) was carried out in a study of blood T cell repertoires in COVID-19. This clone showed up just a few times. Other DNA sequences from this sample encode an identical CDR3 as well. Original methodology: Reference gene primer amplification in the assay estimated nucleated cell counts. Only in-frame clones appear in the TCRdb table, and some are missing; sequencing was by immunoSEQ multiplex PCR. Clonal size and the V and J genes are those of that table, whereas D and trimming came from the DNA. The profile shows 70,000 to 90,000 clones, 88% of them singletons. CDR3 length: 15 residues. V lost 0 bases to trimming and J lost 5 bases, with 9 bases between them. Germline values: CDR1 SGHRS, CDR2 YFSETQ.

The rearrangement joins TRBV5-1 to TRBJ1-6; perhaps TRBD1 as D (5 bases). Sequenced sample: peripheral blood. The receptor was isolated from a man in his forties or fifties with acute or convalescent COVID-19. CDR3 sequence reads: CASSLDGHDNSPLHF. Here the CDR3 DNA reads TGCGCCAGCAGCTTGGACGGACATGATAATTCACCCCTCCACTTT.